This entry lists 27 T cell receptor beta chains sequenced from one sample in a study of cytomegalovirus exposure and HLA in healthy donors. With 60 Vbeta and 13 Jbeta primers, the PCR was carried out. Generated by immunoSEQ multiplex PCR, the TCRdb table keeps only in-frame clones and is missing some. The sample holds about 190,000 clones; around 75% are singletons and the top ten take 6.3%. Sequenced material: PBMCs. Source of these receptors: a man aged 35 to 55 in good health and CMV-seropositive.

Regarding this clone: At one boundary the junction diverges from the germline segment, which might be a read error. The chain is built from TRBV6-4 and TRBJ2-1, with 13 bases identical to TRBD2. There are 18 residues in the CDR3. Germline V gene lookup returns CDR1 MRHNA and CDR2 SNTAGT. The CDR3 coding sequence is TGTGCCAGCAGTGACTCGAGTAAAACTAGCGGGGGGGCGAATGGGCAGTTCTTC. Translated: CASSDSSKTSGGANGQFF.

This clone was picked up one time. The chain employs TRBV4-3 and TRBJ2-2; tentative D call: TRBD2 (5 bases). Per germline, CDR1 LGHNA and CDR2 YSLEER. The V and J ends lost 1 base and 5 bases respectively, with 8 bases between them. There are 14 residues in the CDR3. CDR3 nucleotides: TGCGCCAGCAGCCAAGTGCGGGTAACCGGGGAGCTGTTTTTT. This encodes CASSQVRVTGELFF.

This clone has a single count. The V and J genes are TRBV7-2 and TRBJ2-3; 10 nucleotides match TRBD2. This CDR3 has 16 amino acids. Looked up from germline, CDR1 is SGHTA and CDR2 is FQGNSA. The ends lost 7 bases at V and 2 bases at J; junction bases unmatched: 9. The DNA for the CDR3 is TGTGCCAGCACGACGTCTAGCGGGGGCGCCACAGATACGCAGTATTTT. This encodes CASTTSSGGATDTQYF. Looking up the rest from reference TRBV7-2 and TRBJ2-3 gives the full variable domain: GAGVSQSPSNKVTEKGKDVELRCDPISGHTALYWYRQSLGQGLEFLIYFQGNSAPDKSGLPSDRFSAERTGGSVSTLTIQRTQQEDSAVYLCASTTSSGGATDTQYFGPGTRLTVL.

The chain carries TRBV7-9 and TRBJ2-7, with 8 nucleotides matching TRBD1. The CDR3 sequence is 12 residues long. The V segment lost 6 bases and the J segment 3 bases; nucleotides outside the gene matches: 1. The V gene's germline CDR1 is SEHNR and CDR2 FQNEAQ (reference sequence). In DNA, the CDR3 is TGTGCCAGCAGAGACAGGGGCTACGAGCAGTACTTC. Protein sequence: CASRDRGYEQYF.

On this clone: Distinct nucleotide sequences in the sample also encode this CDR3. The chain couples TRBV19 to TRBJ1-5; TRBD1 agrees at 7 bases. J was trimmed by 4 bases and V by 6 bases; bases with no gene match: 6. The CDR3 is 14 residues long. The germline gives CDR1 LNHDA, CDR2 SQIVND (reference sequence). In nucleotides, the CDR3 is TGTGCCAGTAGCATCCGGGACAGAAATCAGCCCCAGCATTTT. Amino acid sequence: CASSIRDRNQPQHF. Full variable domain (missing parts from reference TRBV19 and TRBJ1-5): DGGITQSPKYLFRKEGQNVTLSCEQNLNHDAMYWYRQDPGQGLRLIYYSQIVNDFQKGDIAEGYSVSREKKESFPLTVTSAQKNPTAFYLCASSIRDRNQPQHFGDGTRLSIL.

For the CDR3, the DNA is TGTGCCAGCAGCGTAGCCTTGGGGCAGAACACTGAAGCTTTCTTT. It specifies CASSVALGQNTEAFF. The chain has TRBV9 and TRBJ1-1; TRBD1 might be the D (5 bases). Between the trimmed V and J ends, which lost 0 bases and 1 base, there was a span of 10 bases. CDR1 and CDR2 from the germline V gene are SGDLS and YYNGEE. The CDR3 contains 15 residues. The complete variable domain, with remaining parts taken from reference TRBV9 and TRBJ1-1, reads DSGVTQTPKHLITATGQRVTLRCSPRSGDLSVYWYQQSLDQGLQFLIQYYNGEERAKGNILERFSAQQFPDLHSELNLSSLELGDSALYFCASSVALGQNTEAFFGQGTRLTVV.

This sequence joins TRBV7-9 and TRBJ2-3, with TRBD1 matching over 8 bases. Germline trimming cut 6 bases from V and 1 base from J; bases unmatched to any gene: 6. Germline V gives CDR1 SEHNR, CDR2 FQNEAQ (reference sequence). This CDR3 is 15 amino acids long. The CDR3 nucleotides are TGTGCCAGCAGACGGACAGGGCAAGGCACAGATACGCAGTATTTT. Its protein is CASRRTGQGTDTQYF.

The V gene is TRBV5-4, the J gene TRBJ2-5, with TRBD1 matching over 9 bases. This CDR3 spans 13 amino acids. Per germline, CDR1 SGHNT and CDR2 YYREEE (reference sequence). The V and J ends lost 4 bases and 5 bases, in that order; junction bases with no gene match: 3. CDR3 residues: CASSTQGAETQYF. For the CDR3, the DNA is TGTGCCAGCAGCACACAGGGGGCTGAGACCCAGTACTTC.

This clone has just a few counts. This chain uses TRBV5-6 with TRBJ2-3; D gene unclear. The CDR3 is made up of 13 amino acids. Trimming shortened V by 0 bases and J by 4 bases, and 6 bases separated the two germline ends. Per germline, CDR1 SGHDT and CDR2 YYEEEE. Here the CDR3 reads CASSLVSADTQYF. The CDR3 DNA follows: TGTGCCAGCAGCTTGGTATCGGCAGATACGCAGTATTTT.

The rearrangement joins TRBV18 to TRBJ2-7, with 9 positions matching TRBD1. CDR3 length equals 13 residues. The germline V gene has CDR1 KGHSH and CDR2 LQKENI. Losses at the gene ends were 6 bases for V and 3 bases for J; bases not matched to a gene: 3. The CDR3 coding sequence is TGTGCCAGCTCTCCGACAGGGGGCTACGAGCAGTACTTC. Protein: CASSPTGGYEQYF.

This clone was seen only a few times. The rearrangement uses TRBV7-3 and TRBJ2-1; 7 bases line up with TRBD1. Germline trimming cut 4 bases from V and 2 bases from J; bases unmatched to any gene: 5. CDR3 length: 15 residues. CDR1 is SGHTA and CDR2 is FQGTGA in the germline V gene. The CDR3 here is CASSSQGDPYNEQFF. As DNA, the CDR3 is TGTGCCAGCAGCTCCCAGGGGGACCCCTACAATGAGCAGTTCTTC.

The V gene is TRBV19, the J gene TRBJ2-1; tentative D call: TRBD1 (5 bases). The V end was cut by 4 bases, the J end by 10 bases, with 8 bases between. The germline V gene has CDR1 LNHDA and CDR2 SQIVND (reference sequence). The CDR3 runs to 11 residues. The CDR3 coding sequence is TGTGCCAGTAGTAAATACAGGGAGCAGTTCTTC. It is translated as CASSKYREQFF. The whole variable domain, remainder taken from reference TRBV19 and TRBJ2-1, is DGGITQSPKYLFRKEGQNVTLSCEQNLNHDAMYWYRQDPGQGLRLIYYSQIVNDFQKGDIAEGYSVSREKKESFPLTVTSAQKNPTAFYLCASSKYREQFFGPGTRLTVL.

This clone was counted between two and nine times. The CDR3, as DNA: TGTGCCAGCAGCCTGACCAGGGTCGAGCAGTACTTC. Its translation is CASSLTRVEQYF. The chain has TRBV5-5 and TRBJ2-7; D might be TRBD1 (5 bases). Trimming removed 4 bases at V and 6 bases at J, with 11 bases between. The CDR3 sequence is 12 residues long. CDR1 and CDR2 (germline): SGHKS, YYEKEE (reference sequence).

This clone was recorded once. The V and J genes are TRBV5-6 and TRBJ1-5; 10 nucleotides line up with TRBD1. Germline values: CDR1 SGHDT, CDR2 YYEEEE. The CDR3 loop spans 17 amino acids. The V and J ends lost 0 bases and 7 bases, in that order; junction bases with no gene match: 10. As DNA, the CDR3 is TGTGCCAGCAGCTTGGCGGGACAGGGGTTAAAGGGCCAGCCCCAGCATTTT. This sequence encodes CASSLAGQGLKGQPQHF. The full variable domain, with the rest looked up from reference TRBV5-6 and TRBJ1-5, is DAGVTQSPTHLIKTRGQQVTLRCSPKSGHDTVSWYQQALGQGPQFIFQYYEEEERQRGNFPDRFSGHQFPNYSSELNVNALLLGDSALYLCASSLAGQGLKGQPQHFGDGTRLSIL.

This clone was counted a few times. Here the CDR3 reads CASSPSDRGNTGELFF. In DNA, the CDR3 is TGTGCCAGCAGCCCAAGTGACAGGGGTAACACCGGGGAGCTGTTTTTT. This rearrangement joins TRBV7-9 to TRBJ2-2; 8 bases match TRBD1. Germline assignment: CDR1 SEHNR and CDR2 FQNEAQ (reference sequence). The V and J ends lost 5 bases and 2 bases, in that order; junction bases with no gene match: 7. The length of the CDR3 is 16 residues.

CDR3 amino acids: CAISAGTGNQPQHF. The CDR3 DNA follows: TGTGCCATCAGTGCCGGGACAGGGAATCAGCCCCAGCATTTT. The chain couples TRBV10-3 to TRBJ1-5; 9 nucleotides agree with TRBD1. Germline trimming cut 4 bases from V and 4 bases from J; bases unmatched to any gene: 2. The CDR3 extends over 14 amino acids. Germline CDR1 and CDR2: ENHRY and SYGVKD.

This clone was seen a few times. This rearrangement joins TRBV28 to TRBJ2-7; D possibly corresponds to TRBD1 (5 bases). The CDR3 covers 13 residues. CDR1 is MDHEN and CDR2 is SYDVKM in the germline V gene. Trimming shortened V by 3 bases and J by 7 bases, and 13 bases separated the two germline ends. The CDR3 DNA is TGTGCCAGCAGTTTCCGCAGGGTCGGGGAGCAGTACTTC. It yields the protein CASSFRRVGEQYF. Full variable domain (missing parts from reference TRBV28 and TRBJ2-7): DVKVTQSSRYLVKRTGEKVFLECVQDMDHENMFWYRQDPGLGLRLIYFSYDVKMKEKGDIPEGYSVSREKKERFSLILESASTNQTSMYLCASSFRRVGEQYFGPGTRLTVT.

The chain links TRBV9 to TRBJ2-5, with TRBD2 matching 14 bases. The junction had 3 bases not matched to a gene; V was cut back by 3 bases and J by 2 bases. CDR1 SGDLS and CDR2 YYNGEE come from the germline V gene. This CDR3 is 16 amino acids long. CDR3 loop: CASSAGLAGEQETQYF. In DNA, the CDR3 is TGTGCCAGCAGCGCGGGACTAGCGGGGGAACAAGAGACCCAGTACTTC.

In this sample, this clone turned up a few times. This chain links TRBV4-3 with TRBJ2-5; possibly TRBD2 for D (6 bases). The CDR3 extends over 16 amino acids. Looked up from germline, CDR1 is LGHNA and CDR2 is YSLEER. Trimming cost V 0 bases and J 4 bases, with 15 bases left between them. The CDR3 here is CASSQDLGGGIETQYF. The DNA of the CDR3 is TGCGCCAGCAGCCAAGATCTTGGTGGGGGGATAGAGACCCAGTACTTC.

This rearrangement joins TRBV5-1 to TRBJ2-1; 7 nucleotides align to TRBD2. V lost 0 bases to trimming and J lost 5 bases; unmatched junction nucleotides: 5. Germline values: CDR1 SGHRS, CDR2 YFSETQ. This CDR3 has 15 amino acids. In DNA, the CDR3 is TGCGCCAGCAGCTTGGGAGCGGGGAAGAACAATGAGCAGTTCTTC. Protein: CASSLGAGKNNEQFF. Full variable domain (rest looked up from reference TRBV5-1 and TRBJ2-1): KAGVTQTPRYLIKTRGQQVTLSCSPISGHRSVSWYQQTPGQGLQFLFEYFSETQRNKGNFPGRFSGRQFSNSRSEMNVSTLELGDSALYLCASSLGAGKNNEQFFGPGTRLTVL.

This clone has only a few counts. The rearrangement links TRBV27 to TRBJ1-1; TRBD1 matches 9 bases. Unmatched junction bases numbered 9, after V lost 3 bases and J lost 4 bases. The CDR3 loop spans 16 amino acids. Per germline, CDR1 MNHEY and CDR2 SMNVEV (reference sequence). In DNA, the CDR3 is TGTGCCAGCAGTTTCCGTCCCACAGGGGGCATCACTGAAGCTTTCTTT. Translating it yields CASSFRPTGGITEAFF.

The rearrangement joins TRBV5-4 to TRBJ2-2; 7 nucleotides line up with TRBD2. Germline trimming cut 4 bases from V and 4 bases from J; bases unmatched to any gene: 10. The CDR3 is made up of 16 amino acids. Germline values: CDR1 SGHNT, CDR2 YYREEE (reference sequence). CDR3 DNA sequence: TGTGCCAGCAGCCCGAGGACTAGGAGGGGCACCGGGGAGCTGTTTTTT. It encodes CASSPRTRRGTGELFF.

The chain links TRBV30 to TRBJ1-5; 8 bases are a match to TRBD1. Germline loops: CDR1 GTSNPN, CDR2 SVGIG (reference sequence). CDR3 length equals 17 residues. The V and J ends lost 0 bases and 1 base, in that order; junction bases with no gene match: 8. The CDR3 here is CAWSVRRTGLSNQPQHF. For the CDR3, the DNA is TGTGCCTGGAGTGTACGTAGGACAGGGCTCAGCAATCAGCCCCAGCATTTT.

Only one count was recorded for this clone. J is TRBJ2-4 and V is TRBV19; D gene uncertain. CDR1 is LNHDA, CDR2 SQIVND, per germline (reference sequence). V lost 5 bases to trimming and J lost 1 base, with 3 bases between them. The CDR3 sequence is 12 residues long. The CDR3 DNA follows: TGTGCCAGTAGTGAGGCCAAAAACATTCAGTACTTC. It encodes CASSEAKNIQYF.

The chain combines TRBV9 with TRBJ2-7; D is possibly TRBD1 (6 bases). CDR1 and CDR2 from the germline V gene are SGDLS and YYNGEE. The CDR3 sequence is 15 residues long. Between the trimmed V and J ends, which lost 0 bases and 6 bases, there was a span of 16 bases. The CDR3 DNA is TGTGCCAGCAGCGTAGAGCCGGACAGACTTTCCGAGCAGTACTTC. Its protein product is CASSVEPDRLSEQYF.

The V and J genes are TRBV10-3 and TRBJ1-2; D remains ambiguous. Germline V gene sequence: CDR1 ENHRY, CDR2 SYGVKD. The CDR3 totals 12 residues. Trimming removed 6 bases at V and 3 bases at J, with 8 bases between. The CDR3 DNA follows: TGTGCCATCAGCACTCTGGACTATGGCTACACCTTC. Protein sequence: CAISTLDYGYTF.

A remark on this clone: The same CDR3 can be traced to other DNA sequences in this sample. The chain is built from TRBV30 and TRBJ1-2; 7 bases line up with TRBD1. The germline V gene has CDR1 GTSNPN and CDR2 SVGIG (reference sequence). There are 11 residues in the CDR3. V was clipped by 5 bases and J by 5 bases; unmatched bases: 2. The CDR3 DNA reads TGTGCCTGGCGGACAGGTTATGGCTACACCTTC. This codes for CAWRTGYGYTF.